Presented here are 5 T cell receptor beta chains from one specimen sequenced in a study of blood T cell repertoires in COVID-19. Method: immunoSEQ multiplex PCR; TCRdb's copy keeps in-frame clones and lacks some. The sample records over 25,000 clones, 88% being singletons. Material: peripheral blood. The receptors here all came from a woman between 45 and 65 years old with active COVID-19.

This chain links TRBV2 with TRBJ2-1, with a possible D match to TRBD1 (6 bases). This CDR3 has 11 amino acids. V lost 7 bases, J lost 10 bases, and 11 bases lay in between. In germline, CDR1 is SNHLY, CDR2 FYNNEI. The CDR3 DNA follows: TGTGCCAGCACGGGACACGGCGAGCAGTTCTTC. Translated, it gives CASTGHGEQFF.

CDR3 loop: CASSAGLAGVSLSYEQYF. In DNA, the CDR3 is TGTGCCAGCAGCGCAGGACTAGCGGGAGTATCCCTTTCCTACGAGCAGTACTTC. J is TRBJ2-7 and V is TRBV7-8; TRBD2 matches 13 bases. The CDR3 runs to 18 residues. Germline CDR1 and CDR2: SGHVS and FQNEAQ. V dropped 5 bases and J dropped 1; count of bases not matched to a gene: 11.

This chain connects TRBV29-1 to TRBJ2-5; 9 nucleotides align to TRBD2. Germline CDR1 reads SQVTM; CDR2 reads ANQGSEA. V was pared by 7 bases and J by 2 bases, with 5 bases of the junction left unmatched. The CDR3 is 13 amino acids. CDR3 nucleotide sequence: TGCAGCGGGCTGACTAGCGGACAAGAGACCCAGTACTTC. Protein: CSGLTSGQETQYF. The whole variable domain, filled in from reference TRBV29-1 and TRBJ2-5, reads SAVISQKPSRDICQRGTSLTIQCQVDSQVTMMFWYRQQPGQSLTLIATANQGSEATYESGFVIDKFPISRPNLTFSTLTVSNMSPEDSSIYLCSGLTSGQETQYFGPGTRLLVL.

This chain connects TRBV5-4 to TRBJ1-4; D possibly corresponds to TRBD1 (5 bases). Germline lookup yields CDR1 SGHNT and CDR2 YYREEE (reference sequence). CDR3 length: 15 amino acids. V lost 0 bases and J 8 bases, leaving 14 bases between the germline ends. CDR3 region: CASSLGTRAGEKLFF. The CDR3 region has the DNA TGTGCCAGCAGCTTGGGAACCAGGGCGGGGGAAAAACTGTTTTTT. Combining the CDR3 with reference TRBV5-4 and TRBJ1-4 gives the whole variable domain ETGVTQSPTHLIKTRGQQVTLRCSSQSGHNTVSWYQQALGQGPQFIFQYYREEENGRGNFPPRFSGLQFPNYSSELNVNALELDDSALYLCASSLGTRAGEKLFFGSGTQLSVL.

Here the CDR3 reads CASSLNQGPYGYTF. The CDR3, as DNA: TGTGCCAGCAGCTTGAACCAGGGGCCATATGGCTACACCTTC. V usage is TRBV5-6 and J usage is TRBJ1-2, with TRBD1 as a possible D gene (6 bases). V lost 1 base and J 5 bases, leaving 12 bases between the germline ends. The CDR3 is 14 residues long. Germline CDR1 SGHDT, CDR2 YYEEEE.